The 20 T cell receptor beta chains below were found in one sample sequenced in a study of T cell responses to AZD1222 COVID-19 vaccine. Sequencing was performed with immunoSEQ multiplex PCR; in TCRdb, only in-frame clones are kept and a portion is missing. The sample has more than 140,000 clones, about nine tenths seen once. The sample consisted of peripheral blood, taken on day 0 of MenACWY control vaccination. Source of these receptors: an adult in good health.

The CDR3 DNA is TGTGCCAGCAGTCCAGGGGTCTACACTGAAGCTTTCTTT. Translation gives CASSPGVYTEAFF. This chain joins TRBV6-2 or TRBV6-3 and TRBJ1-1, with D maybe TRBD1 (6 bases). This CDR3 contains 13 residues. CDR1 is MNHEY, CDR2 SVGEGT, per germline. The ends were cut back, 5 bases at V and 3 bases at J, with 10 bases in the middle.

The J gene is TRBJ2-3, the V gene TRBV9; 8 bases are a match to TRBD1. CDR1 and CDR2 (germline): SGDLS, YYNGEE. This CDR3 is built from 15 residues. The J segment lost 1 base and the V segment lost 2 bases, leaving 3 bases of the junction unmatched. CDR3 loop: CASSVGQGRTDTQYF. The CDR3 coding sequence is TGTGCCAGCAGCGTCGGACAGGGCCGCACAGATACGCAGTATTTT.

V is TRBV5-6 and J is TRBJ2-1; the D gene could be TRBD1 or TRBD2 (5 bases each). The CDR3 extends over 12 amino acids. Trimming removed 4 bases from V and 7 bases from J, with 9 bases in between. Germline V CDR1 and CDR2: SGHDT, YYEEEE. The chain's CDR3 is CASSRGVNEQFF. CDR3 coding DNA: TGTGCCAGCAGCCGGGGCGTGAATGAGCAGTTCTTC.

V and J are TRBV19 and TRBJ2-3; 9 nucleotides agree with TRBD1. The CDR3 loop spans 18 amino acids. CDR1 is LNHDA, CDR2 SQIVND, per germline (reference sequence). Trimming took 5 bases from V and 4 from J; bases not matched to a gene: 16. CDR3 sequence reads: CASSPRGAGQGLPDTQYF. DNA for the CDR3: TGTGCCAGTAGTCCCCGGGGCGCGGGACAGGGTTTACCAGATACGCAGTATTTT. The complete variable domain, with remaining parts taken from reference TRBV19 and TRBJ2-3, reads DGGITQSPKYLFRKEGQNVTLSCEQNLNHDAMYWYRQDPGQGLRLIYYSQIVNDFQKGDIAEGYSVSREKKESFPLTVTSAQKNPTAFYLCASSPRGAGQGLPDTQYFGPGTRLTVL.

This clone is medium-sized within its sample. V gene TRBV6-2 or TRBV6-3 combines with J gene TRBJ2-7; TRBD2 aligns across 7 bases. Germline V gene data show CDR1 as MNHEY and CDR2 as SVGEGT. The CDR3 spans 16 residues. V lost 2 bases, J lost 6 bases, and 13 bases stayed unmatched. This CDR3 reads CASSYPRTSRFREQYF. The CDR3 DNA reads as TGTGCCAGCAGTTACCCTCGGACTAGTCGGTTTCGCGAGCAGTACTTC.

This chain joins TRBV29-1 and TRBJ1-2; D is possibly TRBD1 (6 bases). The germline gives CDR1 SQVTM, CDR2 ANQGSEA. This CDR3 has 12 residues. V dropped 7 bases and J dropped 8 bases, with 17 bases sitting between them. CDR3 region: CSAITGGEGYTF. Written as DNA, the CDR3 is TGCAGCGCTATCACCGGGGGCGAGGGCTACACCTTC.

The chain employs TRBV6-5 and TRBJ1-4, with 7 bases aligning to TRBD1. Germline V lookup: CDR1 MNHEY, CDR2 SVGAGI. After removal of 5 bases from V and 5 bases from J, the junction contained 2 bases not matched to a gene. The CDR3 runs to 13 residues. The CDR3 reads CASSPGGNEKLFF. For the CDR3, the DNA is TGTGCCAGCAGTCCAGGGGGGAATGAAAAACTGTTTTTT.

The V call is TRBV11-3, the J call TRBJ1-1; D uncertain. The CDR3 extends over 13 amino acids. Trimming pared 1 base from V and 1 base from J, leaving 4 bases between. Germline V gene sequence: CDR1 SGHNT, CDR2 YENEEA. The CDR3 nucleotides are TGTGCCAGCAGCTTAGCCTCGAACACTGAAGCTTTCTTT. Protein: CASSLASNTEAFF.

V usage is TRBV5-5 and J usage is TRBJ1-2, with D unresolved. This CDR3 spans 15 amino acids. The V gene's germline CDR1 is SGHKS and CDR2 YYEKEE (reference sequence). Trimming took off 2 bases at V and 0 bases at J, with 11 bases between the two ends. CDR3: CASSFNPTSNYGYTF. CDR3 nucleotide sequence: TGTGCCAGCAGCTTCAACCCGACCTCTAACTATGGCTACACCTTC.

This sequence joins TRBV7-3 and TRBJ1-5, with D hard to call. Looked up from germline, CDR1 is SGHTA and CDR2 is FQGTGA. Trimming stripped 2 bases from V and 6 bases from J, with 8 bases between. This CDR3 comprises 13 residues. CDR3 sequence reads: CASSLVPGQPQHF. DNA of the CDR3: TGTGCCAGCAGCTTAGTCCCCGGTCAGCCCCAGCATTTT.

The chain uses TRBV19 and TRBJ2-7; the match to TRBD1 covers 8 bases. The V gene end was trimmed by 6 bases and the J gene end by 7 bases; junction bases not matched to a gene: 14. CDR1 and CDR2 from the germline V gene are LNHDA and SQIVND (reference sequence). The CDR3 runs to 15 residues. The CDR3 spells CASSYSQGALGEQYF. The CDR3 DNA reads as TGTGCCAGTAGCTACTCTCAGGGGGCGCTGGGGGAGCAGTACTTC.

V gene TRBV6-2 or TRBV6-3 combines with J gene TRBJ1-2, with D unresolved. The CDR3 is 13 residues long. Germline lookup yields CDR1 MNHEY and CDR2 SVGEGT. Trimming stripped 2 bases from V and 4 bases from J, with 8 bases between. The CDR3 nucleotides read TGTGCCAGCAGTTACGGAGCAGGCTATGGCTACACCTTC. The encoded protein is CASSYGAGYGYTF.

This clone was seen only a few times. V gene TRBV28 combines with J gene TRBJ1-5; TRBD1 matches 7 bases. V gave up 2 bases and J gave up 5 bases; unmatched junction bases: 6. The germline V gene encodes CDR1 MDHEN and CDR2 SYDVKM. CDR3 length equals 15 residues. CDR3 loop: CASSLAGRGDQPQHF. In nucleotides, the CDR3 is TGTGCCAGCAGTTTAGCAGGCAGGGGGGATCAGCCCCAGCATTTT.

The chain carries TRBV2 and TRBJ1-2; D unresolved. Trimming took off 4 bases at V and 2 bases at J, with 8 bases between the two ends. Germline values: CDR1 SNHLY, CDR2 FYNNEI. This CDR3 has 13 amino acids. CDR3 sequence: CASSGSSNYGYTF. CDR3 nucleotides: TGTGCCAGCAGTGGATCGAGCAACTATGGCTACACCTTC.

This chain uses TRBV6-5 with TRBJ2-2; 7 positions agree with TRBD2. The CDR3 is made up of 13 amino acids. With V trimmed by 6 bases and J by 7 bases, 5 bases remained unmatched. Germline CDR1 is MNHEY and CDR2 is SVGAGI. The CDR3 here is CASRQTSLGELFF. CDR3 DNA: TGTGCCAGCAGGCAGACTAGCCTCGGGGAGCTGTTTTTT.

The V call is TRBV5-8, the J call TRBJ1-2, with D maybe TRBD1 (5 bases). The CDR3 is 14 amino acids. From germline, CDR1 is SGHTS and CDR2 YDEGEE. V gave up 2 bases and J gave up 4 bases, with 12 bases separating them. In DNA form, the CDR3 reads TGTGCCAGCAGCTTTCCCGAGGGACCCTATGGCTACACCTTC. This encodes CASSFPEGPYGYTF. Variable domain in full (rest from reference TRBV5-8 and TRBJ1-2): EAGVTQSPTHLIKTRGQQATLRCSPISGHTSVYWYQQALGLGLQFLLWYDEGEERNRGNFPPRFSGRQFPNYSSELNVNALELEDSALYLCASSFPEGPYGYTFGSGTRLTVV.

The chain joins TRBV9 to TRBJ2-7, with D possibly matching TRBD2 (5 bases). In germline, CDR1 is SGDLS, CDR2 YYNGEE. V was trimmed by 0 bases and J by 0 bases, leaving 10 bases between them. This CDR3 spans 15 amino acids. The CDR3 protein is CASSVGPGSSYEQYF. For the CDR3, the DNA is TGTGCCAGCAGCGTAGGGCCTGGGAGCTCCTACGAGCAGTACTTC.

V is TRBV7-2 and J is TRBJ1-2; D may be TRBD1 (6 bases). Germline values: CDR1 SGHTA, CDR2 FQGNSA. The V end was cut by 1 base, the J end by 5 bases, with 17 bases between. This CDR3 comprises 16 residues. The CDR3 reads CASSLEGYFRGYGYTF. The CDR3 bases are TGTGCCAGCAGCTTAGAAGGCTATTTCAGGGGTTATGGCTACACCTTC.

This clone was found a few times. J is TRBJ1-2 and V is TRBV5-6; D perhaps matches TRBD1 (6 bases). Germline V CDR1 and CDR2: SGHDT, YYEEEE. This CDR3 region has 15 residues. Trimming shortened V by 3 bases and J by 6 bases, and 18 bases separated the two germline ends. CDR3 residues: CASSWGPQQTDGYTF. The CDR3 DNA reads as TGTGCCAGCAGCTGGGGGCCCCAACAAACCGATGGCTACACCTTC.

The chain links TRBV7-8 to TRBJ1-1; D remains unclear. V lost 1 base and J lost 1, with 7 bases in between. Germline CDR1 SGHVS, CDR2 FQNEAQ. CDR3 length: 14 amino acids. Here the CDR3 reads CASSLDFGNTEAFF. CDR3 in DNA: TGTGCCAGCAGCTTAGATTTCGGGAACACTGAAGCTTTCTTT. The variable domain in full, completed from reference TRBV7-8 and TRBJ1-1, reads GAGVSQSPRYKVAKRGQDVALRCDPISGHVSLFWYQQALGQGPEFLTYFQNEAQLDKSGLPSDRFFAERPEGSVSTLKIQRTQQEDSAVYLCASSLDFGNTEAFFGQGTRLTVV.